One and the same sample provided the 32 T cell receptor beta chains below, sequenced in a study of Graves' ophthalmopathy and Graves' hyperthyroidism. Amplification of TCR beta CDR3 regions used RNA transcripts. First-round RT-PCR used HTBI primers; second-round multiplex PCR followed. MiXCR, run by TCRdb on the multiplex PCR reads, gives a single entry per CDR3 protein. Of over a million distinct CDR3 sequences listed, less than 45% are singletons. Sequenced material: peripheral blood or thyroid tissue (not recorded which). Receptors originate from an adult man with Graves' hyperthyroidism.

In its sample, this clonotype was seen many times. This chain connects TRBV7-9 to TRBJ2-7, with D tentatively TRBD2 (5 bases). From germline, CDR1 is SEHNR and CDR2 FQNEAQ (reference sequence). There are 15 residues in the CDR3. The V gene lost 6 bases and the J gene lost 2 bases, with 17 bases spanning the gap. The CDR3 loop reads CASSSELSAAYEQYF. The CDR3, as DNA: TGTGCCAGCAGTTCAGAGCTTAGCGCCGCCTACGAGCAGTACTTC. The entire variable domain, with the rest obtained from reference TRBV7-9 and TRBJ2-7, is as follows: DTGVSQNPRHKITKRGQNVTFRCDPISEHNRLYWYRQTLGQGPEFLTYFQNEAQLEKSRLLSDRFSAERPKGSFSTLEIQRTEQGDSAMYLCASSSELSAAYEQYFGPGTRLTVT.

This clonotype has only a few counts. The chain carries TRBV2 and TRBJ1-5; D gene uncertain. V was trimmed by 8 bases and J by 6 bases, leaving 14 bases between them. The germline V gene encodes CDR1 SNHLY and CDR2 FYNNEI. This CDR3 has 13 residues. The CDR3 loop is CASGLSRPQPQHF. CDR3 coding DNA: TGTGCCAGCGGATTGAGTAGGCCTCAGCCCCAGCATTTT.

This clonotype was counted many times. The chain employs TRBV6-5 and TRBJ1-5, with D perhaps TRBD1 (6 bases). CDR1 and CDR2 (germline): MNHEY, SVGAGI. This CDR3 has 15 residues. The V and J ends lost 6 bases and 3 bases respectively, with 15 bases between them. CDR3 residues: CASSPRGQANQPQHF. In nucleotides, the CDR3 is TGTGCCAGCAGCCCCCGGGGGCAGGCCAATCAGCCCCAGCATTTT.

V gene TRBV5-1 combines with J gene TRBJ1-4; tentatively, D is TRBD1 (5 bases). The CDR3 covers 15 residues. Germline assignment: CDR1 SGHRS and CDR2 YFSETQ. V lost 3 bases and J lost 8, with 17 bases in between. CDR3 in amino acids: CASSSTWGGSEKLFF. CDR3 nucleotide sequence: TGCGCCAGCAGCTCGACATGGGGGGGTAGCGAAAAACTGTTTTTT. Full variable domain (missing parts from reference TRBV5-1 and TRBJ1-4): KAGVTQTPRYLIKTRGQQVTLSCSPISGHRSVSWYQQTPGQGLQFLFEYFSETQRNKGNFPGRFSGRQFSNSRSEMNVSTLELGDSALYLCASSSTWGGSEKLFFGSGTQLSVL.

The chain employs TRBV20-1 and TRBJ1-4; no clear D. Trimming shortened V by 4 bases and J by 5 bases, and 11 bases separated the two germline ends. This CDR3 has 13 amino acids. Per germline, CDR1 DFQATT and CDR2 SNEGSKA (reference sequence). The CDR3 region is CSAKDTANEKLFF. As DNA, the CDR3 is TGCAGTGCTAAAGATACGGCGAATGAAAAACTGTTTTTT.

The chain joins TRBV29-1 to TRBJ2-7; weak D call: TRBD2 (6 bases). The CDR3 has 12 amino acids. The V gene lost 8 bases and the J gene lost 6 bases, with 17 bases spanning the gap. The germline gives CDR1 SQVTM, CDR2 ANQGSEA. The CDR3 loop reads CSLEGRAGEQYF. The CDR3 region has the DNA TGCAGCTTGGAGGGCAGGGCTGGCGAGCAGTACTTC.

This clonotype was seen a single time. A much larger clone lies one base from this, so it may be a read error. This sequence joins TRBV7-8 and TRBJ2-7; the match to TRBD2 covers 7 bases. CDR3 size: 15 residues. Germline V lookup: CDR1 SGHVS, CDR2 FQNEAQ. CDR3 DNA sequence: TGTGCCAGCAAAAAGTCGAGCGGGGACTCCCACGAGCAGTACTTC. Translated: CASKKSSGDSHEQYF.

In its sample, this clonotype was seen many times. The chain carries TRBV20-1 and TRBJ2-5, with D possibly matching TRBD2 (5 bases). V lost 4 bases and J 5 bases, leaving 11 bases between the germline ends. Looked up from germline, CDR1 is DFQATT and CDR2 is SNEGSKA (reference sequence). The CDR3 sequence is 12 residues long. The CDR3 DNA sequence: TGCAGTGCTAAAGGAGGTCGGGAGACCCAGTACTTC. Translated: CSAKGGRETQYF.

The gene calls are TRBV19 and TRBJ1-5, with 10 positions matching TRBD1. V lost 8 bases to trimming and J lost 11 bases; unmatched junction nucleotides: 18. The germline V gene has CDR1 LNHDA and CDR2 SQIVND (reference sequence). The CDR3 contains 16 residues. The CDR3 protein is CASAENRDRGGQAQHF. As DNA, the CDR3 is TGTGCCAGTGCTGAAAACCGGGACAGGGGTGGTCAAGCCCAGCATTTT.

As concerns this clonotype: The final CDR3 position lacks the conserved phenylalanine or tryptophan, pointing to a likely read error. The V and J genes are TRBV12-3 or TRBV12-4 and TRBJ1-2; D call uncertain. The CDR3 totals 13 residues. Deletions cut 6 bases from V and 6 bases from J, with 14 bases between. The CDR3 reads CASSPGFFDGYTL. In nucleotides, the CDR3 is TGTGCCAGCAGCCCAGGCTTCTTCGATGGCTACACCCTC.

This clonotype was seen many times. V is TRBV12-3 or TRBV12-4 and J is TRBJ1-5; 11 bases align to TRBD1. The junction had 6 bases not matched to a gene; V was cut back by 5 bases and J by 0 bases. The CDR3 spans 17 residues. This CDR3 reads CASSPGQGAASNQPQHF. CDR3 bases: TGTGCCAGCAGTCCAGGACAGGGGGCAGCTAGCAATCAGCCCCAGCATTTT.

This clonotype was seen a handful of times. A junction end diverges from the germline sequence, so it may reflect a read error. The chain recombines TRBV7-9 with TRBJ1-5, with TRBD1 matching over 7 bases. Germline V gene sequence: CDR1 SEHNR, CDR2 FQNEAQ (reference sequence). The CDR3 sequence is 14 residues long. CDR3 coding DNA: TGCGCCAGCAGCTCCTTTACCGGGACAGACTACGAGCATTTT. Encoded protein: CASSSFTGTDYEHF.

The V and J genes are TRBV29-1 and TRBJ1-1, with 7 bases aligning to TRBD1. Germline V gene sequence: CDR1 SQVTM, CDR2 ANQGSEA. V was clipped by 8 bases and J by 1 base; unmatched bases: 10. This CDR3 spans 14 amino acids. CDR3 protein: CSPMGTVRNTEAFF. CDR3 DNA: TGCAGCCCGATGGGGACAGTGAGGAACACTGAAGCTTTCTTT.

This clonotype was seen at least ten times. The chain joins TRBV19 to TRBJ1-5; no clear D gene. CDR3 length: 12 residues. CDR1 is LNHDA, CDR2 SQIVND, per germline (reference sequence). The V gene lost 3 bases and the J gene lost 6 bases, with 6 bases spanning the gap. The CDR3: CASSIGLQPQHF. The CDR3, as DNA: TGTGCCAGTAGTATTGGTCTTCAGCCCCAGCATTTT.

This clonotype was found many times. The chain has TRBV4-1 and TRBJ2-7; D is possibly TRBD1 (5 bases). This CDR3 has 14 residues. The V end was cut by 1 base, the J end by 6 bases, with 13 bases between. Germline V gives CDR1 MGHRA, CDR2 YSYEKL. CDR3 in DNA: TGCGCCAGCAGCCAAGGGGGCCAGATTAGCGAGCAGTACTTC. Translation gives CASSQGGQISEQYF.

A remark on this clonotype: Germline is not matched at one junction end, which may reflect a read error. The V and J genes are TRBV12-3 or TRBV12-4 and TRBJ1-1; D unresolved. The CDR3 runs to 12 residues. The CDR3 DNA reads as TGTGCCATCAGTGAGTCCGGGCGTGAAGCTTTCTTT. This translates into CAISESGREAFF.

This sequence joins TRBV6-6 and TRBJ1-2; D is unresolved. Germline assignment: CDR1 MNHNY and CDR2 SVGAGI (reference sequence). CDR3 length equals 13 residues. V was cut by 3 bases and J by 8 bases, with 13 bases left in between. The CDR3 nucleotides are TGTGCCAGCAGTTATAGGCAGGAGCAAGGCTACACCTTC. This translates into CASSYRQEQGYTF.

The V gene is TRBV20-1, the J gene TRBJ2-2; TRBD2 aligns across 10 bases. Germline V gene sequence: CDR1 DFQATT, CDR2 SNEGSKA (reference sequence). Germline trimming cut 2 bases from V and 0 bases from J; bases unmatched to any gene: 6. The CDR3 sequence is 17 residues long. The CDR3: CSARFPSGSPNTGELFF. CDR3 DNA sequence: TGCAGTGCTAGATTTCCTAGCGGGAGTCCGAACACCGGGGAGCTGTTTTTT.

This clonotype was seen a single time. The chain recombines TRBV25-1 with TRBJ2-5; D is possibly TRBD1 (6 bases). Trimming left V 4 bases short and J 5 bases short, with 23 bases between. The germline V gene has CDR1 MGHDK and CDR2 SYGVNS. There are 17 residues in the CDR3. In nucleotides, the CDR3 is TGTGCCAGCAGTGCTAGAGAAACAGGGTCGTGGAGGGAGACCCAGTACTTC. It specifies CASSARETGSWRETQYF.

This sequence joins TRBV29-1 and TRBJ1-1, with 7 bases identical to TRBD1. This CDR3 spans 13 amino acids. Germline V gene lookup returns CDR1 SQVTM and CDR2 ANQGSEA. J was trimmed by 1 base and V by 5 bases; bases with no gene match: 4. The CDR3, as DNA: TGCAGCGTTCACGCAGGGGGGAACACTGAAGCTTTCTTT. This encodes CSVHAGGNTEAFF.

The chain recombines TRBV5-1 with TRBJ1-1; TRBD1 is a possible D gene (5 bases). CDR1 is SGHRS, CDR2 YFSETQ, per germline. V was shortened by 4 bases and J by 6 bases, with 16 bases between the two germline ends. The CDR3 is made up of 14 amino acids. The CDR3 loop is CASSLSGAFAEAFF. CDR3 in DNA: TGCGCCAGCAGCCTTAGCGGGGCGTTCGCTGAAGCTTTCTTT.

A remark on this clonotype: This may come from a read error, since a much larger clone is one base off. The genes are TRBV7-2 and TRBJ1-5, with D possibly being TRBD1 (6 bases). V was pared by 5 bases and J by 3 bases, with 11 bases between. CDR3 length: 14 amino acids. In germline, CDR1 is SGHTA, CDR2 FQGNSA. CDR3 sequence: CASSNRDTNQPQHF. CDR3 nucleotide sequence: TGTGCCAGCAGCAACCGGGACACCAATCAGCCCCAGCATTTT.

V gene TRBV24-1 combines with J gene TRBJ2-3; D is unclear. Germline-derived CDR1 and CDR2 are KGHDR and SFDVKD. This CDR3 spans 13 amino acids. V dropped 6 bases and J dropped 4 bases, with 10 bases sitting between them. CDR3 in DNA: TGTGCCACCAGTTTCCCGGGCTCAGATACGCAGTATTTT. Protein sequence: CATSFPGSDTQYF.

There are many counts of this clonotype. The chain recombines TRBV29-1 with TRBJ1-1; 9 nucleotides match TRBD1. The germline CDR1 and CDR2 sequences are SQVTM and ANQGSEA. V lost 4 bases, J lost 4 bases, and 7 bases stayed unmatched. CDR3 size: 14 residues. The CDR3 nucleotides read TGCAGCGTTGGAAGACAGGGGGTCTCCACTGAAGCTTTCTTT. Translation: CSVGRQGVSTEAFF. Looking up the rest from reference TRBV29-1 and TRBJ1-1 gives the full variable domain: SAVISQKPSRDICQRGTSLTIQCQVDSQVTMMFWYRQQPGQSLTLIATANQGSEATYESGFVIDKFPISRPNLTFSTLTVSNMSPEDSSIYLCSVGRQGVSTEAFFGQGTRLTVV.

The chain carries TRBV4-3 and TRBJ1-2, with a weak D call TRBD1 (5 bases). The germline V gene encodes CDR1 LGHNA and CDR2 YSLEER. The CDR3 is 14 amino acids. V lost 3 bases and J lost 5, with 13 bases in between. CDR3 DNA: TGCGCCAGCAGCCAGAACCGGGACCCTTATGGCTACACCTTC. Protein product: CASSQNRDPYGYTF.

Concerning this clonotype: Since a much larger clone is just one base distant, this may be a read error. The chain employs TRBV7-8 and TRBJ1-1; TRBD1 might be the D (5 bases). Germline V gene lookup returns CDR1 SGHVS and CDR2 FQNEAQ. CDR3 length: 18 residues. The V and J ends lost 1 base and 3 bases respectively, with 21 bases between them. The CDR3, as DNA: TGTGCCAGCAGCTTAGTTAAGTCGTGGGGGACCGGTCACACTGAAGCTTTCTTT. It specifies CASSLVKSWGTGHTEAFF.

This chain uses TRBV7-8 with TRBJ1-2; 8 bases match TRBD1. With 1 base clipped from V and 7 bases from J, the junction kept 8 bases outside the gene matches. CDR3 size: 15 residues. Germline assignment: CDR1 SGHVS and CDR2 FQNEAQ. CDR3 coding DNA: TGTGCCAGCAGCTTAGAGGACAGGGCTCGGGGTGGCTACACCTTC. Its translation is CASSLEDRARGGYTF.

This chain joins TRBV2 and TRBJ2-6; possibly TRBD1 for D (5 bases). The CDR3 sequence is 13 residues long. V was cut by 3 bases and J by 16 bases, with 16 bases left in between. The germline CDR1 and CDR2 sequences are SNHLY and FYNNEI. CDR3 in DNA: TGTGCCAGCAGTGAGCAGGGTCACAGAACACTGACTTTC. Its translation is CASSEQGHRTLTF.

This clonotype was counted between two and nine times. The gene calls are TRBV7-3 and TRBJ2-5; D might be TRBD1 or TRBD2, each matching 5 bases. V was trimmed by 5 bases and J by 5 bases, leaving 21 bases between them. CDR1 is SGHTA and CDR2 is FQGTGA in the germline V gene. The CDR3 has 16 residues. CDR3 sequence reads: CASSPRDGGSRETQYF. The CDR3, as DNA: TGTGCCAGCAGCCCTCGGGACGGCGGTTCCCGGGAGACCCAGTACTTC.

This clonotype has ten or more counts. CDR3: CASSLTPRGDNSPLHF. The CDR3 DNA reads TGTGCCAGCAGCTTAACACCCAGGGGAGATAATTCACCCCTCCACTTT. V gene TRBV7-6 combines with J gene TRBJ1-6, with D tentatively TRBD1 (6 bases). Germline V gene sequence: CDR1 SGHVS, CDR2 FNYEAQ. This CDR3 region has 16 residues. The germline V and J ends were trimmed by 2 bases and 5 bases, with 13 bases remaining between them. The variable domain in full, with the rest retrieved from reference TRBV7-6 and TRBJ1-6, is GAGVSQSPRYKVTKRGQDVALRCDPISGHVSLYWYRQALGQGPEFLTYFNYEAQQDKSGLPNDRFSAERPEGSISTLTIQRTEQRDSAMYRCASSLTPRGDNSPLHFGNGTRLTVT.

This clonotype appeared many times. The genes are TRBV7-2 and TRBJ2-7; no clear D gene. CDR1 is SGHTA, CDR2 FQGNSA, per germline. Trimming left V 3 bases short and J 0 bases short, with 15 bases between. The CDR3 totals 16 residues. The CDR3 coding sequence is TGTGCCAGCAGCTTGTTCGGCGGTCCGAGCTCCTACGAGCAGTACTTC. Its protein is CASSLFGGPSSYEQYF.

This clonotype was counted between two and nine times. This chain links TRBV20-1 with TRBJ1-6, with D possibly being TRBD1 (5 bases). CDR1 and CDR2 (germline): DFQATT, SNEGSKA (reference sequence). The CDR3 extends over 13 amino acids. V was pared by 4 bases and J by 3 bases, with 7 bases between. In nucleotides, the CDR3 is TGCAGTGCTACGGGGGGCTATAATTCACCCCTCCACTTT. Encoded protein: CSATGGYNSPLHF.